The 18 T cell receptor beta chains below were found in one sample sequenced in a study of early T cells in non-severe SARS-CoV-2 infection. TCRdb reanalysed the 5' RACE reads using MiXCR and keeps one entry per CDR3 protein. Of just under 90,000 distinct CDR3 sequences listed, roughly 14% were seen once; the top ten hold 6.5% to 8.5%. Sequencing was performed on whole blood. The receptors were gathered from an adult who was a healthcare worker with PCR-confirmed SARS-CoV-2 infection or an uninfected control (not recorded which).

J is TRBJ2-1 and V is TRBV28; a weak D match, TRBD1 (6 bases). The CDR3 is made up of 16 amino acids. CDR1 and CDR2 (germline): MDHEN, SYDVKM. V lost 4 bases, J lost 1 base, and 14 bases lay in between. The CDR3 nucleotides are TGTGCCAGCAGTTCACAGGGTCACCCTTCCTACAATGAGCAGTTCTTC. It is translated as CASSSQGHPSYNEQFF.

The chain couples TRBV7-9 to TRBJ1-1, with 9 nucleotides matching TRBD1. Trimming removed 3 bases from V and 3 bases from J; junction bases left unmatched: 11. The V gene's germline CDR1 is SEHNR and CDR2 FQNEAQ (reference sequence). The CDR3 extends over 17 amino acids. CDR3 protein: CASSFPSNRGPDTEAFF. The CDR3 region has the DNA TGTGCCAGCAGCTTTCCGAGCAACAGGGGGCCGGACACTGAAGCTTTCTTT.

This clonotype was counted a single time. This chain connects TRBV6-2 or TRBV6-3 to TRBJ2-7; 7 bases agree with TRBD1. The CDR3 length is 14 residues. Per germline, CDR1 MNHEY and CDR2 SVGEGT. V dropped 7 bases and J dropped 2; count of bases not matched to a gene: 8. CDR3 sequence reads: CASNQIGQAYEQYF. The CDR3 nucleotides are TGTGCCAGCAATCAAATCGGACAGGCCTACGAGCAGTACTTC.

The chain has TRBV19 and TRBJ2-6; tentatively, D is TRBD1 or TRBD2 (5 bases each). V was trimmed by 7 bases and J by 4 bases, leaving 20 bases between them. The CDR3 runs to 17 residues. CDR1 and CDR2 from the germline V gene are LNHDA and SQIVND (reference sequence). CDR3 residues: CASNEGPQGAGANVLTF. For the CDR3, the DNA is TGTGCCAGTAATGAGGGACCTCAAGGAGCAGGGGCCAACGTCCTGACTTTC.

This clonotype occurred once. The chain recombines TRBV6-1 with TRBJ2-2; 12 bases agree with TRBD2. The CDR3 sequence is 17 residues long. After removal of 2 bases from V and 6 bases from J, the junction contained 7 bases not matched to a gene. Germline CDR1 MNHNS, CDR2 SASEGT. In nucleotides, the CDR3 is TGTGCCAGCAGTGAATTAACTAGCGGGAGGATAGCCGGGGAGCTGTTTTTT. This translates into CASSELTSGRIAGELFF.

The V and J genes are TRBV12-3 or TRBV12-4 and TRBJ1-5, with 11 bases matching TRBD1. The CDR3 consists of 15 residues. The V segment lost 5 bases and the J segment 5 bases; nucleotides outside the gene matches: 5. CDR3 in amino acids: CASSLGDRGYQPQHF. The CDR3 DNA reads as TGTGCCAGCAGTCTCGGGGACAGGGGGTATCAGCCCCAGCATTTT.

The chain uses TRBV24-1 and TRBJ1-4; D might be TRBD1 (5 bases). V lost 4 bases and J lost 4, with 12 bases in between. Germline lookup yields CDR1 KGHDR and CDR2 SFDVKD. The length of the CDR3 is 15 residues. CDR3 sequence reads: CATSEAGDHNEKLFF. The DNA of the CDR3 is TGTGCCACCAGTGAGGCGGGGGACCATAATGAAAAACTGTTTTTT.

The chain carries TRBV28 and TRBJ2-1, with unresolved D. Deletions cut 2 bases from V and 6 bases from J, with 14 bases between. This CDR3 is built from 15 residues. CDR1 is MDHEN and CDR2 is SYDVKM in the germline V gene. The CDR3 spells CASSLKSRVGNEQFF. CDR3 in DNA: TGTGCCAGCAGTTTAAAGAGCCGGGTGGGCAATGAGCAGTTCTTC.

In its sample, this clonotype was seen a few times. The chain has TRBV6-6 and TRBJ2-2; 13 positions match TRBD2. V gave up 6 bases and J gave up 3 bases; unmatched junction bases: 13. Germline V gene sequence: CDR1 MNHNY, CDR2 SVGAGI (reference sequence). CDR3 size: 19 residues. DNA of the CDR3: TGTGCCAGCAGCCCCGGCCGGCGGACTAGCGGGAGATACACCGGGGAGCTGTTTTTT. This codes for CASSPGRRTSGRYTGELFF.

There are many counts of this clonotype. The rearrangement uses TRBV7-6 and TRBJ2-1, with D possibly being TRBD1 or TRBD2 (5 bases each). This CDR3 is 14 amino acids long. With 5 bases removed from V and 8 bases from J, the gap between germline ends came to 16 bases. Germline V lookup: CDR1 SGHVS, CDR2 FNYEAQ. Here the CDR3 DNA reads TGTGCCAGCAGCCCCGAGAGTGGGGGTTATGAGCAGTTCTTC. As protein: CASSPESGGYEQFF.

CDR3 residues: CASSPTGSGGRNEQFF. The CDR3 DNA reads TGTGCCAGCAGTCCGACGGGGTCAGGGGGCCGGAATGAGCAGTTCTTC. The rearrangement links TRBV27 to TRBJ2-1, with TRBD1 matching 8 bases. V lost 5 bases and J lost 7; bases outside the gene matches: 13. Per germline, CDR1 MNHEY and CDR2 SMNVEV (reference sequence). The CDR3 is made up of 16 amino acids.

This clonotype has more than one count but fewer than ten. This rearrangement joins TRBV7-9 to TRBJ1-2, with TRBD1 identical over 9 bases. CDR3 length equals 13 residues. Trimming at V came to 3 bases and at J to 6 bases, leaving 2 bases not matched to a gene. Germline CDR1 is SEHNR and CDR2 is FQNEAQ (reference sequence). CDR3 region: CASSFGTGNGYTF. CDR3 bases: TGTGCCAGCAGCTTTGGGACAGGGAATGGCTACACCTTC.

Only a few counts were recorded for this clonotype. CDR3 nucleotide sequence: TGTGCCAGCACCTCCGGGACAGGGGGTTACGAGCAGTACTTC. It is translated as CASTSGTGGYEQYF. The chain is built from TRBV12-3 or TRBV12-4 and TRBJ2-7, with 11 bases fitting TRBD1. The CDR3 spans 14 residues. With 7 bases clipped from V and 4 bases from J, the junction kept 6 bases outside the gene matches.

The V gene is TRBV25-1, the J gene TRBJ1-4, with 8 bases matching TRBD1. The CDR3 is made up of 15 amino acids. V trimming: 1 base; J trimming: 6 bases; junction bases outside the gene matches: 4. Germline CDR1 is MGHDK and CDR2 is SYGVNS. CDR3 DNA sequence: TGTGCCAGCAGTGAATCTGGACAGGGTCATGAAAAACTGTTTTTT. Amino acid sequence: CASSESGQGHEKLFF.

This clonotype was seen repeatedly, ten times or more. The rearrangement links TRBV2 to TRBJ2-2; TRBD1 matches 8 bases. V shed 6 bases and J 7 bases; nucleotides not matched to a gene: 4. The CDR3 has 13 residues. CDR1 is SNHLY, CDR2 FYNNEI, per germline. The CDR3 spells CASSPGGHGELFF. The CDR3 region has the DNA TGTGCCAGCAGCCCAGGGGGCCACGGGGAGCTGTTTTTT.

The sample holds a few counts of this clonotype. The chain joins TRBV3-1 to TRBJ2-2, with 8 bases that match TRBD1. This CDR3 contains 16 residues. CDR1 is LGHDT and CDR2 is YNNKEL in the germline V gene (reference sequence). V lost 4 bases, J lost 4 bases, and 8 bases stayed unmatched. The CDR3 DNA reads as TGTGCCAGCAGCCCCCGACAGGGGTATTTCACCGGGGAGCTGTTTTTT. Its protein product is CASSPRQGYFTGELFF.

The genes are TRBV4-1 and TRBJ1-1; D is undetermined. Per germline, CDR1 MGHRA and CDR2 YSYEKL. Trimming removed 1 base at V and 1 base at J, with 22 bases between. This CDR3 region has 19 residues. CDR3 coding DNA: TGCGCCAGCAGCCAAGCCCCAGCCAGGTTAGGGCAGAGGAACACTGAAGCTTTCTTT. Protein: CASSQAPARLGQRNTEAFF.

The chain joins TRBV18 to TRBJ2-2; TRBD2 agrees at 10 bases. The CDR3 spans 19 residues. Trimming cost V 1 base and J 4 bases; bases outside gene matches: 12. Germline CDR1 and CDR2: KGHSH and LQKENI. The CDR3 coding sequence is TGTGCCAGCTCACCACTCCAACAGCGGGAGGGCTCTGTCACCGGGGAGCTGTTTTTT. Translated, it gives CASSPLQQREGSVTGELFF.